Sequencing of this T cell receptor (beta chain) was carried out in a study of T cells in Graves' hyperthyroidism and ophthalmopathy. TCR beta CDR3 sequences were amplified from RNA transcripts. The study used the HTBI primer set for a first-round RT-PCR of the TCR CDR3. TCRdb passed the multiplex PCR reads through MiXCR, listing each CDR3 protein once. This table has 550,000 to 700,000 distinct CDR3 sequences, around 42% appearing once. This clonotype occurred a few times. Its matching antigen is unknown. Broader study findings: Also found in blood were most expanded thyroid clonotypes above 0.001.

Germline values: CDR1 SEHNR, CDR2 FQNEAQ (reference sequence). CDR3 length: 14 amino acids. V was trimmed by 5 bases and J by 12 bases, leaving 22 bases between them. The sequencing sample was made of peripheral blood or thyroid tissue (not recorded which). The receptor comes from an adult woman with Graves' disease, either hyperthyroidism or ophthalmopathy (not recorded which). The V and J genes are TRBV7-9 and TRBJ1-2; tentative D call: TRBD1 (5 bases). DNA of the CDR3: TGTGCCAGCAGCGGAGGACACTCTCTCTCTGGAAACACCTTC. Protein: CASSGGHSLSGNTF.